These T cell receptor beta chains were read from a single sample in a study of blood T cell repertoires in COVID-19. Sequenced by immunoSEQ multiplex PCR; TCRdb stores in-frame clones only, minus some. The sample shows about 100,000 clones, about 88% of them seen only once. Sequences were obtained from peripheral blood. The receptors were gathered from a man older than 75 with acute or convalescent COVID-19. Each CDR3 is given without its conserved first and last residue. The order of the fields is J gene, V gene, CDR3 length, D gene, CDR3 protein. The D gene is left open where the match is weak.

>TRBJ1-1|TRBV19|9|NA
ASSTLLEAF
>TRBJ2-1|TRBV9|14|TRBD2
ASSVGPSGDRNEQF
>TRBJ2-1|TRBV7-2|14|TRBD2
ASSLLGTSGNNEQF
>TRBJ2-2|TRBV3-1/TRBV3-2|13|TRBD2
ASSPGLAGTGELF
>TRBJ1-6|TRBV18|13|TRBD1
ASSPETGDNSPLH
>TRBJ1-5|TRBV4-2|16|NA
ASSQEVQGLLTNQPQH
>TRBJ2-7|TRBV28|12|NA
ASSFGDRQDEQY
>TRBJ2-7|TRBV7-9|17|TRBD2
ASSLVGGWRTAPSYEQY
>TRBJ2-2|TRBV14|13|NA
ASSTINRNTGELF
>TRBJ2-1|TRBV5-4|13|NA
ASSLGSGTYNEQF
>TRBJ1-5|TRBV28|13|TRBD1
ASSYPQGAHQPQH
>TRBJ2-7|TRBV29-1|11|NA
SVGTSGSWEQY
>TRBJ2-7|TRBV7-2|15|NA
ASSPARAGHDSYEQY
>TRBJ1-1|TRBV27|12|TRBD1
ASSRTGADTEAF
>TRBJ2-7|TRBV4-3|12|TRBD2
ASSQAGDSYEQY
>TRBJ1-1|TRBV7-2|13|NA
ASSLVLQGLTEAF
>TRBJ2-7|TRBV7-2|13|NA
ASSLGGRGGYEQY
>TRBJ2-3|TRBV7-2|13|TRBD2
ASSRAGVGTDTQY
>TRBJ2-1|TRBV10-1|13|TRBD1
ARRVRGISYNEQF
>TRBJ2-1|TRBV9|16|NA
ASSNGQPRAFAYNEQF
>TRBJ2-2|TRBV6-2/TRBV6-3|16|TRBD2
ASSSPVIAGTNTGELF
>TRBJ1-1|TRBV5-4|12|TRBD1
ASSLGQGIGEAF
>TRBJ2-1|TRBV5-1|13|TRBD2
ASSFSGTSSNEQF
>TRBJ1-2|TRBV6-6|14|TRBD1
ASSPGQGMGDYGYT
>TRBJ2-1|TRBV7-3|13|TRBD2
ASSLSGTPGNEQF
>TRBJ2-1|TRBV11-1|14|TRBD2
ASSFLTSGSFDEQF
>TRBJ2-3|TRBV29-1|13|TRBD2
SVDSGSGSTDTQY
>TRBJ1-2|TRBV5-8|14|TRBD1
ASSSSGTGGYYGYT
>TRBJ1-1|TRBV28|10|NA
ASSRGWTEAF
>TRBJ1-1|TRBV7-8|12|TRBD1
ASRGDSENTEAF
>TRBJ1-6|TRBV5-4|13|TRBD1
ASSFRTGDNSPLH
>TRBJ2-1|TRBV28|13|TRBD2
ASSPGGLANKEQF
>TRBJ2-2|TRBV5-4|15|TRBD2
ASSPEPVAGATGELF
>TRBJ2-3|TRBV7-6|14|TRBD2
ASSPGTSGGTDTQY
>TRBJ2-1|TRBV4-2|13|TRBD1
ASTTGQEIYNEQF
>TRBJ1-6|TRBV6-2/TRBV6-3|13|TRBD1
ASSSGTGPRSPLH
>TRBJ2-1|TRBV11-3|13|TRBD2
ASSSSGRVNNEQF
>TRBJ2-2|TRBV4-1|14|NA
ASSQESAANTGELF
>TRBJ2-7|TRBV6-5|9|NA
ASSRGNEQY
>TRBJ2-1|TRBV6-5|13|TRBD2
ASSSPSGSYNEQF
>TRBJ1-5|TRBV19|13|NA
ASSIGEGIVQPQH
>TRBJ2-7|TRBV7-9|13|TRBD1
ASISPDRGSYEQY
>TRBJ2-7|TRBV6-6|12|NA
ASRYGQFAYEQY
>TRBJ2-7|TRBV9|12|NA
ASSVAGADYEQY
>TRBJ2-7|TRBV12-5|13|NA
ASGLVGLGDYEQY
>TRBJ1-2|TRBV6-5|12|TRBD1
ASSSRDRGQGYT
>TRBJ1-6|TRBV5-1|12|NA
ASSSIQGNSPLH
>TRBJ2-7|TRBV19|13|NA
ASSPRGEASYEQY
>TRBJ1-1|TRBV7-2|15|TRBD1
ASSFHPTGTGGTEAF